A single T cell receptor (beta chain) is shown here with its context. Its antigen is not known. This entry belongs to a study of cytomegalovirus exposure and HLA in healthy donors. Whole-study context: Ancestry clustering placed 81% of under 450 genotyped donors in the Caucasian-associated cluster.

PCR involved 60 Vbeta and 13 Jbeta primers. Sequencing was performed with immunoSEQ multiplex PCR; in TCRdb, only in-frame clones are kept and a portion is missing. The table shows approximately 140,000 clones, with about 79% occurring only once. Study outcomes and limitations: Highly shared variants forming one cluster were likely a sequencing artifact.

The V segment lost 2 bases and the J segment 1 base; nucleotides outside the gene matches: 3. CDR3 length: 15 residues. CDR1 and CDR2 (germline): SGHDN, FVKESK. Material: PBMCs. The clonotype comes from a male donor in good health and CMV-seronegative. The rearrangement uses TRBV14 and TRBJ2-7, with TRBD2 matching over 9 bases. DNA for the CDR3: TGTGCCAGCAGCCAACTCCTAGCGGGGTCCTACGAGCAGTACTTC. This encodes CASSQLLAGSYEQYF.